Following are 13 T cell receptor beta chains from one sample sequenced in a study of cytomegalovirus exposure and HLA in healthy donors. PCR employed 60 Vbeta and 13 Jbeta primers. Repertoires were generated with immunoSEQ multiplex PCR, while TCRdb's copy carries only in-frame clones and drops some. The data contain 110,000 to 150,000 clones, around a tenth of them seen just once; the ten biggest clones take up approximately 2%. Specimen: PBMCs. Receptor source: a male donor in good health and CMV-seronegative.

This chain connects TRBV5-1 to TRBJ2-3, with 11 bases fitting TRBD2. This CDR3 spans 16 amino acids. The V gene end was trimmed by 2 bases and the J gene end by 0 bases; junction bases not matched to a gene: 2. Germline loops: CDR1 SGHRS, CDR2 YFSETQ. Here the CDR3 reads CASSLLAGVSTDTQYF. The CDR3 DNA is TGCGCCAGCAGCTTACTAGCGGGGGTAAGCACAGATACGCAGTATTTT. Full variable domain (outside the CDR3, taken from reference TRBV5-1 and TRBJ2-3): KAGVTQTPRYLIKTRGQQVTLSCSPISGHRSVSWYQQTPGQGLQFLFEYFSETQRNKGNFPGRFSGRQFSNSRSEMNVSTLELGDSALYLCASSLLAGVSTDTQYFGPGTRLTVL.

This clone was detected a few times. This chain uses TRBV7-2 with TRBJ1-6, with D unresolved. Germline V gene data show CDR1 as SGHTA and CDR2 as FQGNSA. Trimming pared 4 bases from V and 6 bases from J, leaving 10 bases between. The CDR3 extends over 14 amino acids. CDR3 in amino acids: CASSSGRANSPLHF. DNA for the CDR3: TGTGCCAGCAGCTCCGGGAGGGCTAATTCACCCCTCCACTTT.

This chain links TRBV2 with TRBJ2-1, with 11 bases identical to TRBD2. The germline V gene has CDR1 SNHLY and CDR2 FYNNEI. V lost 7 bases to trimming and J lost 5 bases; unmatched junction nucleotides: 7. This CDR3 has 15 residues. CDR3 DNA: TGTGCCAGCATTGTACTAGCGGGAGACGACAATGAGCAGTTCTTC. This gives the protein CASIVLAGDDNEQFF.

This clone came up a few times. J is TRBJ2-7 and V is TRBV11-2; 8 nucleotides match TRBD1. Trimming removed 5 bases from V and 0 bases from J; junction bases left unmatched: 6. This CDR3 has 15 amino acids. Germline V CDR1 and CDR2: SGHAT, FQNNGV. CDR3: CASSPTGTGSYEQYF. In nucleotides, the CDR3 is TGTGCCAGCAGCCCCACCGGGACAGGCTCCTACGAGCAGTACTTC.

This chain links TRBV5-5 with TRBJ2-2, with D possibly matching TRBD1 (5 bases). The CDR3 spans 14 residues. CDR1 is SGHKS, CDR2 YYEKEE, per germline (reference sequence). Deletions cut 2 bases from V and 3 bases from J, with 8 bases between. CDR3 region: CASSFRDYTGELFF. As DNA, the CDR3 is TGTGCCAGCAGCTTCAGGGATTACACCGGGGAGCTGTTTTTT.

The CDR3 here is CSGGGDYGYTF. In DNA, the CDR3 is TGCAGTGGAGGGGGCGACTATGGCTACACCTTC. This chain connects TRBV20-1 to TRBJ1-2; 7 bases fit TRBD1. Germline values: CDR1 DFQATT, CDR2 SNEGSKA (reference sequence). V dropped 7 bases and J dropped 3; count of bases not matched to a gene: 2. CDR3 length: 11 residues.

This clone turned up a few times. The J gene is TRBJ2-7, the V gene TRBV6-5; D is undetermined. CDR3 length equals 14 residues. Germline-derived CDR1 and CDR2 are MNHEY and SVGAGI. Between the trimmed V and J ends, which lost 2 bases and 2 bases, there was a span of 10 bases. CDR3 in amino acids: CASSYGRQTYEQYF. CDR3 DNA sequence: TGTGCCAGCAGTTACGGCCGTCAGACCTACGAGCAGTACTTC.

This clone was recorded a few times. The rearrangement joins TRBV7-8 to TRBJ2-6; a possible D gene is TRBD2 (6 bases). CDR3 length: 15 residues. Looked up from germline, CDR1 is SGHVS and CDR2 is FQNEAQ. V lost 2 bases and J 2 bases, leaving 7 bases between the germline ends. The CDR3 DNA sequence: TGTGCCAGCAGCTTATGGGAGGCTGGGGCCAACGTCCTGACTTTC. Its translation is CASSLWEAGANVLTF.

The V and J genes are TRBV5-4 and TRBJ1-6; no definite D call. Trimming took 1 base from V and 7 from J, leaving 9 bases between them. Germline-derived CDR1 and CDR2 are SGHNT and YYREEE (reference sequence). The CDR3 loop spans 14 amino acids. The CDR3 bases are TGTGCCAGCAGCTTGCAGGCCAAAAATTCACCCCTCCACTTT. It codes for CASSLQAKNSPLHF.

This clone has just a few counts. The sample carries other DNA sequences with the same CDR3. The chain combines TRBV6-5 with TRBJ2-7; D is possibly TRBD2 (6 bases). V lost 2 bases and J lost 0, with 11 bases in between. The CDR3 covers 15 residues. CDR1 and CDR2 (germline): MNHEY, SVGAGI. The CDR3 sequence: CASSYPGASSYEQYF. The CDR3 DNA is TGTGCCAGCAGTTACCCGGGAGCCAGCTCCTACGAGCAGTACTTC.

The J gene is TRBJ2-3, the V gene TRBV4-3, with a tentative D call TRBD2 (6 bases). Germline assignment: CDR1 LGHNA and CDR2 YSLEER. The CDR3 covers 14 residues. V was trimmed by 8 bases and J by 0 bases, leaving 12 bases between them. CDR3 in amino acids: CASGEDLSTDTQYF. CDR3 in DNA: TGCGCCAGCGGGGAGGATCTTAGCACAGATACGCAGTATTTT.

This clone was seen more than once but under ten times. The CDR3 coding sequence is TGCGCCAGCAGCTTGGCTAGCGGGAGGGGGGAGACCCAGTACTTC. It translates to CASSLASGRGETQYF. This chain links TRBV4-3 with TRBJ2-5, with 12 bases aligning to TRBD2. J was trimmed by 5 bases and V by 5 bases; bases with no gene match: 6. In germline, CDR1 is LGHNA, CDR2 YSLEER. The CDR3 runs 15 residues.

The J gene is TRBJ1-5, the V gene TRBV7-2; 9 nucleotides line up with TRBD1. The V gene end was trimmed by 0 bases and the J gene end by 7 bases; junction bases not matched to a gene: 4. Germline lookup yields CDR1 SGHTA and CDR2 FQGNSA. The CDR3 consists of 15 residues. The CDR3 DNA reads TGTGCCAGCAGCTTAGCTGGACAGGGGTGGCAGCCCCAGCATTTT. It codes for CASSLAGQGWQPQHF.